Presented here are 13 T cell receptor beta chains from one specimen sequenced in a study of OX40 agonist ivuxolimab in advanced cancers. Data came from immunoSEQ multiplex PCR; TCRdb stores just in-frame clones and leaves some out. Seen here are tens of thousands of clones, just under 95% observed once, and the top ten hold around 15%. The starting material was CD4+ or CD8+ T cells sorted from blood, obtained in a trial of the OX40 agonist ivuxolimab. The receptors here all came from an adult with an advanced solid tumor such as melanoma, head and neck, liver or kidney cancer.

The CDR3 loop reads CASSLAGLIETQYF. CDR3 sequence (DNA): TGTGCCAGCAGCTTAGCGGGGTTAATAGAGACCCAGTACTTC. The chain couples TRBV7-6 to TRBJ2-5; D is uncertain. Germline assignment: CDR1 SGHVS and CDR2 FNYEAQ. The ends were cut back, 0 bases at V and 4 bases at J, with 9 bases in the middle. The CDR3 covers 14 residues.

This chain connects TRBV21-1 to TRBJ2-5. TRBV21-1 represents a pseudogene. The CDR3 is 12 amino acids. The CDR3 spells CASRRRKETQYF. The CDR3 DNA follows: TGTGCCAGCAGACGGCGCAAAGAGACCCAGTACTTC.

V is TRBV7-9 and J is TRBJ2-7; 8 bases map to TRBD2. This CDR3 comprises 15 residues. Germline CDR1 SEHNR, CDR2 FQNEAQ (reference sequence). Trimming took 5 bases from V and 3 from J; bases not matched to a gene: 9. In DNA, the CDR3 is TGTGCCAGCAGCGGCTCCGGGACTAGTTTCTACGAGCAGTACTTC. Translated, it gives CASSGSGTSFYEQYF.

This chain links TRBV27 with TRBJ1-1; possibly TRBD1 for D (6 bases). V dropped 5 bases and J dropped 5 bases, with 12 bases sitting between them. The CDR3 consists of 13 residues. CDR1 is MNHEY and CDR2 is SMNVEV in the germline V gene (reference sequence). The CDR3 DNA reads TGTGCCAGCAGTCGCGCGCAGGGGACTGAAGCTTTCTTT. Translated: CASSRAQGTEAFF.

The rearrangement uses TRBV20-1 and TRBJ2-7; D not certain. This CDR3 has 11 amino acids. Germline values: CDR1 DFQATT, CDR2 SNEGSKA (reference sequence). V was shortened by 6 bases and J by 3 bases, with 9 bases between the two germline ends. CDR3 sequence: CSARQGYEQYF. The CDR3 DNA reads as TGCAGTGCAAGACAAGGCTACGAGCAGTACTTC.

The chain combines TRBV6-1 with TRBJ2-7; TRBD1 or TRBD2 may be the D gene (6 bases each). CDR3 length: 15 amino acids. From germline, CDR1 is MNHNS and CDR2 SASEGT. Trimming took off 4 bases at V and 0 bases at J, with 13 bases between the two ends. The CDR3 sequence: CASSAGDTSSYEQYF. CDR3 in DNA: TGTGCCAGCAGTGCGGGGGACACAAGCTCCTACGAGCAGTACTTC.

V gene TRBV10-3 combines with J gene TRBJ1-5, with 10 bases matching TRBD1. The germline CDR1 and CDR2 sequences are ENHRY and SYGVKD. CDR3 size: 15 residues. V shed 2 bases and J 5 bases; nucleotides not matched to a gene: 3. In DNA, the CDR3 is TGTGCCATCAGTGAGCCCGGGACAGGGGATCAGCCCCAGCATTTT. Translation gives CAISEPGTGDQPQHF.

This clone has a single count. The rearrangement links TRBV9 to TRBJ2-3; 9 nucleotides agree with TRBD1. With V trimmed by 4 bases and J by 1 base, 7 bases remained unmatched. CDR3 size: 16 residues. Germline V gives CDR1 SGDLS, CDR2 YYNGEE. This CDR3 is CASSPYRGPRTDTQYF. DNA of the CDR3: TGTGCCAGCAGCCCCTACAGGGGGCCCCGCACAGATACGCAGTATTTT.

The rearrangement links TRBV30 to TRBJ2-1, with D unresolved. Germline values: CDR1 GTSNPN, CDR2 SVGIG (reference sequence). The CDR3 totals 12 residues. The V gene lost 7 bases and the J gene lost 4 bases, with 11 bases spanning the gap. CDR3 residues: CASPRLYNEQFF. The CDR3, as DNA: TGTGCCTCGCCCAGGTTATACAATGAGCAGTTCTTC.

For the CDR3, the DNA is TGTGCCAGCAGTGAAACGGCTAGCGGGAGTGCCGGGGAGCTGTTTTTT. The encoded protein is CASSETASGSAGELFF. This sequence joins TRBV2 and TRBJ2-2; 10 bases match TRBD2. This CDR3 contains 16 residues. Germline values: CDR1 SNHLY, CDR2 FYNNEI. J gave up 6 bases and V 2 bases, and 6 bases lay outside the gene matches.

J is TRBJ2-7 and V is TRBV4-2; D not certain. The CDR3 contains 15 residues. CDR1 and CDR2 from the germline V gene are LGHNA and YNFKEQ. The V end lost 4 bases, the J end lost 3 bases, and 16 bases lay between the germline ends. The CDR3 nucleotides are TGTGCCAGCAGCCCAGCACCAACGGACGGCTACGAGCAGTACTTC. Translating it yields CASSPAPTDGYEQYF.

This rearrangement joins TRBV4-1 to TRBJ2-7; possible D gene TRBD1, 5 bases. Per the germline V gene, CDR1 is MGHRA and CDR2 is YSYEKL. The CDR3 runs 12 residues. The ends were cut back, 1 base at V and 12 bases at J, with 13 bases in the middle. CDR3 sequence (DNA): TGCGCCAGCAGCCAAGGTCAGGGTGTTTGGTACTTC. This encodes CASSQGQGVWYF.

This chain connects TRBV27 to TRBJ1-2; 9 bases align to TRBD1. CDR1 and CDR2 (germline): MNHEY, SMNVEV (reference sequence). This CDR3 is built from 14 residues. Trimming took 5 bases from V and 4 from J; bases not matched to a gene: 5. The CDR3 spells CASSQTGGFYGYTF. The DNA for the CDR3 is TGTGCCAGCAGTCAGACAGGGGGGTTCTATGGCTACACCTTC.